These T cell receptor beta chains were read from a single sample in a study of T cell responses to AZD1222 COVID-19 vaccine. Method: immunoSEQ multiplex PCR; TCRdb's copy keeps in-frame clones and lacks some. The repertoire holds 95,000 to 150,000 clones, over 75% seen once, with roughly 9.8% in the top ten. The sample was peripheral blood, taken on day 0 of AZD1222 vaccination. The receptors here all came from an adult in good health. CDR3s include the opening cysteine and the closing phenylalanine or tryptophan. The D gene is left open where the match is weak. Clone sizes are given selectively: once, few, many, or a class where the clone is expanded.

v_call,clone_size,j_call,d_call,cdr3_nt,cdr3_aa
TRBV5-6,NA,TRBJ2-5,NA,TGTGCCAGCAGCGCGCTCGAAGAGACCCAGTACTTC,CASSALEETQYF
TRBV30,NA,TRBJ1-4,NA,TGTGCCTGGAGTGTAACGTGGGGCCGAGGTGAAAAACTGTTTTTT,CAWSVTWGRGEKLFF
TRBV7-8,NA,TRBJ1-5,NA,TGTGCCAGCAGCCCGGGGGGGCGGCAGCCCCAGCATTTT,CASSPGGRQPQHF
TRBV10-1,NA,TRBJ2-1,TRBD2,TGCGCCAGCAGTGAGAGCGGGAGTAGGTTTCGCCGATCCTACAATGAGCAGTTCTTC,CASSESGSRFRRSYNEQFF
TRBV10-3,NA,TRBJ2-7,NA,TGTGCCATCAGTGAGTCAGACTACGAGCAGTACTTC,CAISESDYEQYF
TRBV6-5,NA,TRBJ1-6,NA,TGTGCCAGCGGAATTAAGGGGCGGTCACCCCTCCACTTT,CASGIKGRSPLHF
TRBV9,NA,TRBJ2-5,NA,TGTGCCAGCAGCCCCCAGTACCAAGAGACCCAGTACTTC,CASSPQYQETQYF
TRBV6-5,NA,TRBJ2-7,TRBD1,TGTGCCAGCAGGATGGTAGAGGGGGCGAGGAACGAGCAGTACTTC,CASRMVEGARNEQYF
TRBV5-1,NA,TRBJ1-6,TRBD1,TGCGCCAGCAGCTTGGGGACAGGGGTCTATAATTCACCCCTCCACTTT,CASSLGTGVYNSPLHF
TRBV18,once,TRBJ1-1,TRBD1,TGTGCCAGCTCACCACTCAGTAGCGACAGGGCAAACACTGAAGCTTTCTTT,CASSPLSSDRANTEAFF
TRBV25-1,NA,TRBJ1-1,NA,TGTGCCAGCAGTGAATTTGTGAACACTGAAGCTTTCTTT,CASSEFVNTEAFF
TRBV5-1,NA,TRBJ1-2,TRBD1,TGCGCCAGCAGCTGGGTGGGACAGAGGGACTATGGCTACACCTTC,CASSWVGQRDYGYTF
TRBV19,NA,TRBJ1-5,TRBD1,TGTGCCAGTAGTATAGGCGGGACAGGGGGTATTCAGCCCCAGCATTTT,CASSIGGTGGIQPQHF
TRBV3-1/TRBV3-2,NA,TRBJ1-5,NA,TGTGCCAGCAGCCGACAACAGGGATTCAATCAGCCCCAGCATTTT,CASSRQQGFNQPQHF
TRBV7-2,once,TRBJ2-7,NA,TGTGCCAGCAGCACTTTTAGCTCCTACGAGCAGTACTTC,CASSTFSSYEQYF
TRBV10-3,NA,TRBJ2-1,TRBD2,TGTGCCATCAGTGGACTAGCGGGGGGCGAGGCAGAGCAGTTCTTC,CAISGLAGGEAEQFF
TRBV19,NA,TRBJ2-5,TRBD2,TGTGCCAGTAGTGCGCTAGCGGGCGGGGAGACCCAGTACTTC,CASSALAGGETQYF
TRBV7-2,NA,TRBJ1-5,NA,TGTGCCAGCAGCCTGGCACCGGGGAGCAATCAGCCCCAGCATTTT,CASSLAPGSNQPQHF
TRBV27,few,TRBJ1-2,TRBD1,TGTGCCAGCAGCTTAATCTACAGGGGATCTAACTATGGCTACACCTTC,CASSLIYRGSNYGYTF
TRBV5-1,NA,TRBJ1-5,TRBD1,TGCGCCAGCAGCTCCCCGGACAGGGGGTCTCAGCCCCAGCATTTT,CASSSPDRGSQPQHF
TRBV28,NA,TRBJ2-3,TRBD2,TGTGCCAGCAGTTTAGCCGGACTAGCGCAAAGCACAGATACGCAGTATTTT,CASSLAGLAQSTDTQYF